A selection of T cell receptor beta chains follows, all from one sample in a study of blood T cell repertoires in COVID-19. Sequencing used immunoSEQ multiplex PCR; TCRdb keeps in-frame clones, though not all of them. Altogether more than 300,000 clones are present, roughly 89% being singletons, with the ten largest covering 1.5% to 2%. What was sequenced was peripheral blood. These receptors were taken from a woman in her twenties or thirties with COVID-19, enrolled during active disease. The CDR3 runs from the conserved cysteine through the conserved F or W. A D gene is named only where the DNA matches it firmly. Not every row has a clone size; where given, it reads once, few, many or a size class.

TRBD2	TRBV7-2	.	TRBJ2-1	TGTGCCAGCAGCCTACGGCTAGCGGGGAGGTATGAGCAGTTCTTC	CASSLRLAGRYEQFF
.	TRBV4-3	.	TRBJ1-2	TGCGCCAGCAGCCAAGATGGGGGGTGGGGTGGCTACACCTTC	CASSQDGGWGGYTF
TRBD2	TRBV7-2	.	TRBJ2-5	TGTGCCAGCAGCTTAGGCGGGGGGTTCTCTGCCCAGTACTTC	CASSLGGGFSAQYF
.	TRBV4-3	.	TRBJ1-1	TGCGCCAGCAGCCAAGATCCGGGGGTTAACACTGAAGCTTTCTTT	CASSQDPGVNTEAFF
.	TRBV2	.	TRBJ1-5	TGTGCCAGCGTTCCAGGGCTCGATCAGCCCCAGCATTTT	CASVPGLDQPQHF
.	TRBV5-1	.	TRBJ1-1	TGCGCCAGCAAGCAGGGGCCGTACACTGAAGCTTTCTTT	CASKQGPYTEAFF
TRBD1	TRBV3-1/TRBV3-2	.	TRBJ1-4	TGTGCCAGCAGCCAAGTTCCAGGCAGGGGGAGTGAAAAACTGTTTTTT	CASSQVPGRGSEKLFF
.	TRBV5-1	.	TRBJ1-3	TGCGCCAGCAGCCCGGGGGGTGCCATATATTTT	CASSPGGAIYF
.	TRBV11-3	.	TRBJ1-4	TGTGCCAGCAGCTCCGACAGTAATGAAAAACTGTTTTTT	CASSSDSNEKLFF
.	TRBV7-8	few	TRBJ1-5	TGTGCCAGCAGCTTAGCGCTTGCTGTTGGACAGCTTAGCAATCAGCCCCAGCATTTT	CASSLALAVGQLSNQPQHF
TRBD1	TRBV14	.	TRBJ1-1	TGTGCCAGCAGCCTGCAGACAGGGGGGACTGAAGCTTTCTTT	CASSLQTGGTEAFF
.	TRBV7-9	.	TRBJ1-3	TGTGCCAGCAGCAAAGCCGGGACATCTGGAAACACCATATATTTT	CASSKAGTSGNTIYF
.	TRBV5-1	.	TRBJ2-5	TGCGCCAGCAGCGTGCTTACACGTGAGGGAGAGACCCAGTACTTC	CASSVLTREGETQYF
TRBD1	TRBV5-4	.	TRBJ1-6	TGTGCCAGCAGTAAAAAGGGGACAGGGCAAGGTTCACCCCTCCACTTT	CASSKKGTGQGSPLHF
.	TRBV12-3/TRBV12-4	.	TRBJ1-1	TGTGCCAGCAGTCCGGACTCGAACACTGAAGCTTTCTTT	CASSPDSNTEAFF
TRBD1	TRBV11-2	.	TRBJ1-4	TGTGCCAGCAGCTTAGACGGACAGGGCGGGCTGTTTTTT	CASSLDGQGGLFF
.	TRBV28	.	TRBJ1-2	TGTGCCAGCAGTTTATCCAGGAACTATGGCTACACCTTC	CASSLSRNYGYTF
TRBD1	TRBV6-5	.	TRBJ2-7	TGTGCCAGCAGAGCGACCGCGGACAGGGCCCACGAGCAGTACTTC	CASRATADRAHEQYF
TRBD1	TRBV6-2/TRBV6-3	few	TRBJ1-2	TGTGCCAGCAGTTCCCGGACAGGCGGTGGACTTTATGGCTACACCTTC	CASSSRTGGGLYGYTF
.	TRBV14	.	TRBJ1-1	TGTGCCAGCAGCCAAGTCTTGTCGGCAGGCGATGATATTTTCCAGGGAGCTTTCTTT	CASSQVLSAGDDIFQGAFF
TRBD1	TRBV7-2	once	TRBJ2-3	TGTGCCAGCAGCCGTTCGGGACAGATCACAGATACGCAGTATTTT	CASSRSGQITDTQYF
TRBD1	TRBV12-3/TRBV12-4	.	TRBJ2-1	TGTGCCAGCAGACCTACAGGGGGGAGTGAGCAGTTCTTC	CASRPTGGSEQFF
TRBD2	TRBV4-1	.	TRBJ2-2	TGCGCCAGCAGCCAAGGGATAGCGGGGGATGTGTACACCGGGGAGCTGTTTTTT	CASSQGIAGDVYTGELFF
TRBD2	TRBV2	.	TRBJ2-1	TGTGCCAGCAGTGCCTTCGGGACTAGCGGTTACAATGAGCAGTTCTTC	CASSAFGTSGYNEQFF
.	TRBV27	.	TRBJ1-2	TGTGCCAGCAGTTTCCAAGCCTATTTGGGCGGCTACACCTTC	CASSFQAYLGGYTF
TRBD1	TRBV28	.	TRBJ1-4	TGTGCCAGCAGTTTAACTCGGACAGGGTGGAATGAAAAACTGTTTTTT	CASSLTRTGWNEKLFF
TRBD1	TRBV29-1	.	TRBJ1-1	TGCAGCGTTGTGACGGACAGGGGAAACACTGAAGCTTTCTTT	CSVVTDRGNTEAFF
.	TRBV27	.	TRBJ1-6	TGTGCCAGCAGTTCCCAGGGGTCACCCCTCCACTTT	CASSSQGSPLHF
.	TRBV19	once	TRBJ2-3	TGTGCCAGTAGTAAGACAGAGAATACGCAGTATTTT	CASSKTENTQYF
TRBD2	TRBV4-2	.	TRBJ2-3	TGTGCCAGCAGCCGGGAGCGGGGGGGCGTAGATACGCAGTATTTT	CASSRERGGVDTQYF
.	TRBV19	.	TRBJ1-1	TGTGCCAGTAGTGCTTCGACAAGGATGAACACTGAAGCTTTCTTT	CASSASTRMNTEAFF
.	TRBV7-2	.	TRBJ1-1	TGTGCCAGCAGCTTGGTTAGGAACACTGAAGCTTTCTTT	CASSLVRNTEAFF
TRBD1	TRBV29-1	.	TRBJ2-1	TGCAGCGTTAATGGACAGGGGGCCTCCTACAATGAGCAGTTCTTC	CSVNGQGASYNEQFF
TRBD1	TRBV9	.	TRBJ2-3	TGTGCCAGCAGCGCCAGACAGGGGGCGCTGGGAGATACGCAGTATTTT	CASSARQGALGDTQYF